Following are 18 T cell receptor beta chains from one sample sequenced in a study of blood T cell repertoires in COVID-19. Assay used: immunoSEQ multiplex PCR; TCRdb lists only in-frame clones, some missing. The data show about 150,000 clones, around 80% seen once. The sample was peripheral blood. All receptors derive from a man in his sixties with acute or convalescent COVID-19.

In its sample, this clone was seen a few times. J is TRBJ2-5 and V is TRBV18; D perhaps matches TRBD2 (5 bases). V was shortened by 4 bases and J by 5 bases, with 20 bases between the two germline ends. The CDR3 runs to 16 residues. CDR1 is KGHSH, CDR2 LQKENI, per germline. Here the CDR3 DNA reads TGTGCCAGCTCACTGACGGGTCCACTAGGTCGGGAGACCCAGTACTTC. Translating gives CASSLTGPLGRETQYF.

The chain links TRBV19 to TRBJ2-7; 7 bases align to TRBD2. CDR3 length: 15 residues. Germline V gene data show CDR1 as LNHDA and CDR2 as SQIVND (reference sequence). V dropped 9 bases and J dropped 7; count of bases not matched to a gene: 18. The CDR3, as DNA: TGTGCCAGCGGTACCGGGACCCAAACCGGGAGGGAGCAGTACTTC. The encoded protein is CASGTGTQTGREQYF.

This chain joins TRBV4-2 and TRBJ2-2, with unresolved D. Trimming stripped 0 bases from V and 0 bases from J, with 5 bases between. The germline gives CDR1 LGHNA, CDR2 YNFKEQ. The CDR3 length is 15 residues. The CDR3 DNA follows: TGTGCCAGCAGCCAAGATCCCACGAACACCGGGGAGCTGTTTTTT. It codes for CASSQDPTNTGELFF.

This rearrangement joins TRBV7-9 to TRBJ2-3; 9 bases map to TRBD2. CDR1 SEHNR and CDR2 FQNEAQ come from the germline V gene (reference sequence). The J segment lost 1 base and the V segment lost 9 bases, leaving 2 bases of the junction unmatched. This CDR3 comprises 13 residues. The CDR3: CASIAGGTDTQYF. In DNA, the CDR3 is TGTGCCAGTATAGCGGGAGGCACAGATACGCAGTATTTT. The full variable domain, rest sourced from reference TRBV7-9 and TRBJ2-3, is DTGVSQNPRHKITKRGQNVTFRCDPISEHNRLYWYRQTLGQGPEFLTYFQNEAQLEKSRLLSDRFSAERPKGSFSTLEIQRTEQGDSAMYLCASIAGGTDTQYFGPGTRLTVL.

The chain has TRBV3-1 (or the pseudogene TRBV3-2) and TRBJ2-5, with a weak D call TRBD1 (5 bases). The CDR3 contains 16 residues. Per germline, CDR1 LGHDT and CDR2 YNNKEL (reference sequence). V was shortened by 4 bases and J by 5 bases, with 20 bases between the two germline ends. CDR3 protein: CASSPKLLTVGETQYF. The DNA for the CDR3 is TGTGCCAGCAGCCCCAAACTCTTGACAGTCGGGGAGACCCAGTACTTC.

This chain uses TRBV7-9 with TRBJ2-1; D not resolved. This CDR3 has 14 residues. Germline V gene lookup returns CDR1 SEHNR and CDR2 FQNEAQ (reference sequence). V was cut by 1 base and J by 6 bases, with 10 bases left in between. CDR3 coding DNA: TGTGCCAGCAGCTTAGTTAGTCTTGGCAATGAGCAGTTCTTC. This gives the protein CASSLVSLGNEQFF.

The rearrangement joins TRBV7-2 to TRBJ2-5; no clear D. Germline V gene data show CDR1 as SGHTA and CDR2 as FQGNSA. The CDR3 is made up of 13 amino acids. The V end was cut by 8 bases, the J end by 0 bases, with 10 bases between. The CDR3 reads CASSRSNQETQYF. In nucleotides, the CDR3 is TGTGCCAGCTCTAGGAGCAACCAAGAGACCCAGTACTTC.

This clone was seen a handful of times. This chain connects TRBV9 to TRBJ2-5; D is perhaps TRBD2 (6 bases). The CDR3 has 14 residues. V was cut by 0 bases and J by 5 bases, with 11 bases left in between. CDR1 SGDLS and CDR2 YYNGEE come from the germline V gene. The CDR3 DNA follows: TGTGCCAGCAGCGTAGATACTAGCTGGGAGACCCAGTACTTC. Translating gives CASSVDTSWETQYF.

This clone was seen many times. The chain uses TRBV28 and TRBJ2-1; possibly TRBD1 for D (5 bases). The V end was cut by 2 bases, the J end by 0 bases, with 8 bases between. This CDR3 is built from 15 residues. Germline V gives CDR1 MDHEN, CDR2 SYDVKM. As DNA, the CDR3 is TGTGCCAGCAGTTTAGAAGGGGTCTCCTACAATGAGCAGTTCTTC. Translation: CASSLEGVSYNEQFF.

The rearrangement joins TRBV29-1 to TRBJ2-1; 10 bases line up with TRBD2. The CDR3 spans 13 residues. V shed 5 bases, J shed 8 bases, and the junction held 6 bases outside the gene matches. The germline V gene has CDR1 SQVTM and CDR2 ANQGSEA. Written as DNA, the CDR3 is TGCAGCGTTCGCGAGACTAGCGGGTATGAGCAGTTCTTC. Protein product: CSVRETSGYEQFF.

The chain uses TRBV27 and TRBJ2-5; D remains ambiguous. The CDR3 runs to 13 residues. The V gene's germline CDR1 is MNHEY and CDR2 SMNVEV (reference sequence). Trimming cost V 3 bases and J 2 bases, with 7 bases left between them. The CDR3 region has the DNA TGTGCCAGCAGTTTGTCAAAACAAGAGACCCAGTACTTC. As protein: CASSLSKQETQYF.

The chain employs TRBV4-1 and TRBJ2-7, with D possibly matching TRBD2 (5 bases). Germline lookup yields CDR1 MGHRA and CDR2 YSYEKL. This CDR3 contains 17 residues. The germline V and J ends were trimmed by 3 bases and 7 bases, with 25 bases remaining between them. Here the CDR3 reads CASSHRGGGGREKEQYF. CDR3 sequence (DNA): TGCGCCAGCAGCCACCGAGGTGGAGGTGGTAGGGAAAAGGAGCAGTACTTC.

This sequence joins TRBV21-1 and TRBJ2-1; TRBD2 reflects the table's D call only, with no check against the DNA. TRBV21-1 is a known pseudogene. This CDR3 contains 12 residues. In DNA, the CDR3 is TGTGCCAGCAGGACTGAGTACAATGAGCAGTTCTTC. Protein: CASRTEYNEQFF.

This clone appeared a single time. CDR3 sequence (DNA): TGTGCCAGCAGTTACTCGACCCGGGAGGGCGTCGGGGAGCTGTTTTTT. It encodes CASSYSTREGVGELFF. The rearrangement joins TRBV6-5 to TRBJ2-2; 8 nucleotides agree with TRBD2. Germline V gene lookup returns CDR1 MNHEY and CDR2 SVGAGI. This CDR3 is 16 amino acids long. Unmatched junction bases numbered 7, after V lost 0 bases and J lost 7 bases.

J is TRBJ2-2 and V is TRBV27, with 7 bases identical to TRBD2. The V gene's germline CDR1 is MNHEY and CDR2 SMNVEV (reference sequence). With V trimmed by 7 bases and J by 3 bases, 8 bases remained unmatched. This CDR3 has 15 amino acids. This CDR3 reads CASMETSFDTGELFF. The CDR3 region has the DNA TGTGCCAGCATGGAGACTAGCTTTGACACCGGGGAGCTGTTTTTT.

The CDR3 DNA is TGTGCCAGCAGCCAAGAGGCAGGGTGGCCTGGCTACACCTTC. It codes for CASSQEAGWPGYTF. V is TRBV3-1 (or the pseudogene TRBV3-2) and J is TRBJ1-2, with a tentative D call TRBD1 (5 bases). Trimming took 0 bases from V and 7 from J, leaving 12 bases between them. The CDR3 loop spans 14 amino acids. Germline V CDR1 and CDR2: LGHDT, YNNKEL (reference sequence).

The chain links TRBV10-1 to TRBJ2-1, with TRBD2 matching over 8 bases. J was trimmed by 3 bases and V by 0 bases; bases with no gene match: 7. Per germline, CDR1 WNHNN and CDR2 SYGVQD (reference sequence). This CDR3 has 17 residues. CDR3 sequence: CASSESPRTSLYNEQFF. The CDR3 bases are TGCGCCAGCAGTGAGTCCCCTAGGACTAGCCTCTACAATGAGCAGTTCTTC.

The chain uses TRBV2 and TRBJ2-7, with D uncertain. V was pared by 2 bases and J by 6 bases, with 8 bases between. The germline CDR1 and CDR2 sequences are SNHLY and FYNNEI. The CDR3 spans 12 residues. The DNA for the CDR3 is TGTGCCAGCAGTGAATCGGGTGGCGAGCAGTACTTC. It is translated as CASSESGGEQYF. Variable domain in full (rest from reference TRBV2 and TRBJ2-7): EPEVTQTPSHQVTQMGQEVILRCVPISNHLYFYWYRQILGQKVEFLVSFYNNEISEKSEIFDDQFSVERPDGSNFTLKIRSTKLEDSAMYFCASSESGGEQYFGPGTRLTVT.